These 17 T cell receptor beta chains were sequenced from one sample in a study of cytomegalovirus exposure and HLA in healthy donors. Measured with immunoSEQ multiplex PCR; TCRdb has only the in-frame clones, and not every one. The table has about 280,000 clones, around nine tenths seen once; the top ten hold approximately 0.88%. Sequencing was carried out using PBMCs. The receptors originated from a woman aged 18-29 years in good health and CMV-seronegative.

This chain links TRBV7-2 with TRBJ2-7, with D perhaps TRBD2 (5 bases). The germline V and J ends were trimmed by 5 bases and 0 bases, with 8 bases remaining between them. This CDR3 has 13 residues. Germline V gene sequence: CDR1 SGHTA, CDR2 FQGNSA. This chain's CDR3 is CASSAGLSYEQYF. CDR3 coding DNA: TGTGCCAGCAGCGCCGGACTCTCCTACGAGCAGTACTTC. The whole variable domain, filled in from reference TRBV7-2 and TRBJ2-7, reads GAGVSQSPSNKVTEKGKDVELRCDPISGHTALYWYRQSLGQGLEFLIYFQGNSAPDKSGLPSDRFSAERTGGSVSTLTIQRTQQEDSAVYLCASSAGLSYEQYFGPGTRLTVT.

The V and J genes are TRBV9 and TRBJ2-1, with a tentative D call TRBD2 (6 bases). This CDR3 has 16 residues. CDR1 is SGDLS and CDR2 is YYNGEE in the germline V gene. Trimming removed 0 bases from V and 4 bases from J, with 14 bases in between. The CDR3 protein is CASSVADSGLYNEQFF. The CDR3 DNA is TGTGCCAGCAGCGTAGCTGATAGCGGTCTTTACAATGAGCAGTTCTTC.

The rearrangement links TRBV10-3 to TRBJ2-1; 8 positions match TRBD2. The CDR3 has 14 amino acids. V lost 5 bases to trimming and J lost 5 bases; unmatched junction nucleotides: 5. CDR1 is ENHRY and CDR2 is SYGVKD in the germline V gene. The CDR3 loop is CAISMTSADNEQFF. In DNA, the CDR3 is TGTGCCATCAGTATGACTAGCGCGGACAATGAGCAGTTCTTC.

This chain joins TRBV5-1 and TRBJ2-7; 11 bases match TRBD1. The V and J ends lost 1 base and 5 bases, in that order; junction bases with no gene match: 5. The CDR3 loop spans 15 amino acids. CDR1 is SGHRS, CDR2 YFSETQ, per germline. CDR3 nucleotide sequence: TGCGCCAGCAGCTTGCAAGGACAGGGGGCCCACGAGCAGTACTTC. It codes for CASSLQGQGAHEQYF. Based on the CDR3 plus reference TRBV5-1 and TRBJ2-7, the full variable domain is KAGVTQTPRYLIKTRGQQVTLSCSPISGHRSVSWYQQTPGQGLQFLFEYFSETQRNKGNFPGRFSGRQFSNSRSEMNVSTLELGDSALYLCASSLQGQGAHEQYFGPGTRLTVT.

CDR3 DNA: TGTGCCAGCAGTGAAATGAAGACTGAATACGAGCAGTACTTC. It specifies CASSEMKTEYEQYF. This chain connects TRBV6-1 to TRBJ2-7; D unclear. The CDR3 loop spans 14 amino acids. V lost 2 bases to trimming and J lost 4 bases, with 12 bases between them. Per the germline V gene, CDR1 is MNHNS and CDR2 is SASEGT.

This chain links TRBV29-1 with TRBJ2-2; 8 bases match TRBD1. With V trimmed by 6 bases and J by 5 bases, 8 bases remained unmatched. CDR3 length equals 14 residues. The germline CDR1 and CDR2 sequences are SQVTM and ANQGSEA. CDR3 bases: TGCAGCGTGAATCCGGGACAGGCTACCGGGGAGCTGTTTTTT. Translation gives CSVNPGQATGELFF.

The gene calls are TRBV30 and TRBJ2-5; 11 bases are a match to TRBD2. This CDR3 contains 16 residues. The V gene's germline CDR1 is GTSNPN and CDR2 SVGIG (reference sequence). The J segment lost 3 bases and the V segment lost 2 bases, leaving 8 bases of the junction unmatched. CDR3 DNA: TGTGCCTGGAGTCATGGACTAGCGGGCACAGAAGAGACCCAGTACTTC. This codes for CAWSHGLAGTEETQYF.

V usage is TRBV27 and J usage is TRBJ2-1; 16 bases are a match to TRBD2. The CDR3 length is 18 residues. Germline V lookup: CDR1 MNHEY, CDR2 SMNVEV (reference sequence). With 6 bases clipped from V and 7 bases from J, the junction kept 12 bases outside the gene matches. CDR3 protein: CASSPPGLAGGLVNEQFF. The CDR3 DNA is TGTGCCAGCAGCCCCCCGGGACTAGCGGGAGGGTTGGTAAATGAGCAGTTCTTC.

The chain links TRBV18 to TRBJ1-1, with TRBD1 as a possible D gene (6 bases). The CDR3 has 14 residues. From germline, CDR1 is KGHSH and CDR2 LQKENI. V lost 3 bases, J lost 4 bases, and 12 bases lay in between. The CDR3 sequence: CASSPALGGTEAFF. The CDR3 DNA is TGTGCCAGCTCACCTGCGTTAGGGGGCACTGAAGCTTTCTTT.

The gene calls are TRBV5-1 and TRBJ2-7, with D possibly TRBD2 on 7 matching bases. The CDR3 runs 15 residues. The germline CDR1 and CDR2 sequences are SGHRS and YFSETQ. Trimming stripped 6 bases from V and 3 bases from J, with 19 bases between. The CDR3 loop is CASKGEGGRGYEQYF. The CDR3 bases are TGCGCCAGCAAGGGGGAGGGAGGCCGCGGCTACGAGCAGTACTTC.

This chain links TRBV5-1 with TRBJ2-7; D perhaps matches TRBD1 (6 bases). The length of the CDR3 is 13 residues. V lost 0 bases and J 4 bases, leaving 8 bases between the germline ends. CDR1 and CDR2 from the germline V gene are SGHRS and YFSETQ. The CDR3, as DNA: TGCGCCAGCAGCTTGGCCCAGGGGTACGAGCAGTACTTC. This translates into CASSLAQGYEQYF.

CDR3 sequence reads: CASSQDRDTRSYEQYF. DNA of the CDR3: TGCGCCAGCAGCCAAGACAGGGACACTAGAAGCTACGAGCAGTACTTC. This sequence joins TRBV4-3 and TRBJ2-7; D is perhaps TRBD1 (6 bases). The CDR3 contains 16 residues. Germline loops: CDR1 LGHNA, CDR2 YSLEER. V was trimmed by 0 bases and J by 3 bases, leaving 15 bases between them.

The chain couples TRBV5-5 to TRBJ1-6, with TRBD1 matching 8 bases. Germline-derived CDR1 and CDR2 are SGHKS and YYEKEE (reference sequence). The CDR3 loop spans 14 amino acids. V shed 4 bases and J 9 bases; nucleotides not matched to a gene: 6. This CDR3 reads CASSVHRGSSPLHF. In DNA, the CDR3 is TGTGCCAGCAGCGTACACAGGGGGTCTTCACCCCTCCACTTT.

This clone has more than one count but fewer than ten. The V call is TRBV27, the J call TRBJ2-7; perhaps TRBD1 as D (5 bases). Deletions cut 5 bases from V and 0 bases from J, with 17 bases between. CDR1 and CDR2 (germline): MNHEY, SMNVEV (reference sequence). This CDR3 comprises 16 residues. The CDR3 coding sequence is TGTGCCAGCAGTACCCATGGACACACTTTCTCCTACGAGCAGTACTTC. Translation gives CASSTHGHTFSYEQYF.

The rearrangement joins TRBV7-6 to TRBJ2-5; maybe TRBD2 (6 bases). The V end lost 5 bases, the J end lost 2 bases, and 12 bases lay between the germline ends. The CDR3 runs 14 residues. Germline CDR1 SGHVS, CDR2 FNYEAQ. In DNA, the CDR3 is TGTGCCAGCAGCCTTGCCGGGAGACAAGAGACCCAGTACTTC. It encodes CASSLAGRQETQYF. Full variable domain (outside the CDR3, taken from reference TRBV7-6 and TRBJ2-5): GAGVSQSPRYKVTKRGQDVALRCDPISGHVSLYWYRQALGQGPEFLTYFNYEAQQDKSGLPNDRFSAERPEGSISTLTIQRTEQRDSAMYRCASSLAGRQETQYFGPGTRLLVL.

This chain links TRBV13 with TRBJ2-7, with D uncertain. The CDR3 runs to 12 residues. Per the germline V gene, CDR1 is PRHDT and CDR2 is FYEKMQ (reference sequence). Trimming cost V 5 bases and J 0 bases, with 5 bases left between them. In DNA form, the CDR3 reads TGTGCCAGCAGCATGAGCTCCTACGAGCAGTACTTC. Protein product: CASSMSSYEQYF.

The chain uses TRBV6-5 and TRBJ1-5, with 8 positions matching TRBD1. CDR1 MNHEY and CDR2 SVGAGI come from the germline V gene. The length of the CDR3 is 14 residues. V was clipped by 2 bases and J by 5 bases; unmatched bases: 2. This chain's CDR3 is CASSYDRGDQPQHF. The CDR3 DNA reads as TGTGCCAGCAGTTACGACAGGGGCGATCAGCCCCAGCATTTT.